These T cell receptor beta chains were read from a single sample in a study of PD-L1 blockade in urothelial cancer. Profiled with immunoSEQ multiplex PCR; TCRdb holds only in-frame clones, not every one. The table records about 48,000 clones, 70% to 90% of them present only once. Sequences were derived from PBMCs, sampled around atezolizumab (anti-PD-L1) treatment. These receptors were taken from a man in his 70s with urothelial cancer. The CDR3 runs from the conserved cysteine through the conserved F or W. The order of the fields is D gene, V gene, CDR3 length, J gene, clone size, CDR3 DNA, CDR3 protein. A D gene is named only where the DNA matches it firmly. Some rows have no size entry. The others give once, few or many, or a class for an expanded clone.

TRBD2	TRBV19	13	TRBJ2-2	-	TGTGCCAGTACCCGGGGGGGGGCCGGGGAGCTGTTTTTT	CASTRGGAGELFF
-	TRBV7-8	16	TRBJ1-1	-	TGTGCCAGCAGCTTAATGAACTGGGGAGCGGCCACTGAAGCTTTCTTT	CASSLMNWGAATEAFF
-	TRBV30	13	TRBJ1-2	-	TGTGCCTGGAATGGAGAGCCATTCTATGGCTACACCTTC	CAWNGEPFYGYTF
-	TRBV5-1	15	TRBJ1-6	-	TGCGCCAGCAGCTTGGCCGCGAATGAAGATTCACCCCTCCACTTT	CASSLAANEDSPLHF
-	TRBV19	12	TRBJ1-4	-	TGTGCCACCTCATCCCGGGGGGAAAAACTGTTTTTT	CATSSRGEKLFF
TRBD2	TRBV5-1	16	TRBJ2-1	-	TGCGCCAGCAGCGGCGGGACTAGCGAGCAAAACAATGAGCAGTTCTTC	CASSGGTSEQNNEQFF
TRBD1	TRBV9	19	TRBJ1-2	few	TGTGCCAGCAGCGTATCAGGTGGGCACCGTGACCGGACAGGGGGTGGCTACACCTTC	CASSVSGGHRDRTGGGYTF
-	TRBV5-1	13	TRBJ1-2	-	TGCGCCAGCAGCCTCAGGGTGGAGGGCCCCTACACCTTC	CASSLRVEGPYTF
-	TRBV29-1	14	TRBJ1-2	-	TGCAGCGTTGAAGATCTTGAGCAGGAAGGTGGCTACACCTTC	CSVEDLEQEGGYTF
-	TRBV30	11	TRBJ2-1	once	TGTGCCTGGAGTGTATATTCGCGGCAGTTCTTC	CAWSVYSRQFF
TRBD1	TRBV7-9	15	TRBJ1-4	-	TGTGCCAGCAGCTTTGGGACAGGGGTTAATGAAAAACTGTTTTTT	CASSFGTGVNEKLFF
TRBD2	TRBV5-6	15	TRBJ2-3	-	TGTGCCAGCAGCTTTGAGCGGGAGGGGGCAGATACGCAGTATTTT	CASSFEREGADTQYF
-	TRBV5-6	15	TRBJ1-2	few	TGTGCCAGCACCCGGGGGACGGGAGCTAACTATGGCTACACCTTC	CASTRGTGANYGYTF
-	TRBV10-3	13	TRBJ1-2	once	TGTGCCATCAGTTCGGACAACGGCTATGGCTACACCTTC	CAISSDNGYGYTF
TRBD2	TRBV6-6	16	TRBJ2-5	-	TGTGCCAGCACGCACCAACTAGCGGGAGGACAAGAGACCCAGTACTTC	CASTHQLAGGQETQYF
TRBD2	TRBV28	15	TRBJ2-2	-	TGTGCCAGCAGTCGGACTAGCGAGAACACCGGGGAGCTGTTTTTT	CASSRTSENTGELFF
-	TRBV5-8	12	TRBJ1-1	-	TGTGCCAGCAGCTTGTGGGGACTTGAAGCTTTCTTT	CASSLWGLEAFF
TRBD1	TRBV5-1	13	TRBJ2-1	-	TGCGCCAGCAGCTTGGTCCAGGGGGATGAGCAGTTCTTC	CASSLVQGDEQFF
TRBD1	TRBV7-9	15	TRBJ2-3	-	TGTGCCAGCAGCGCCGGACAGGCCAACACAGATACGCAGTATTTT	CASSAGQANTDTQYF
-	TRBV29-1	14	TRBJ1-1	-	TGCAGCGTTGATAGGGCAGGGGCGGGCACTGAAGCTTTCTTT	CSVDRAGAGTEAFF
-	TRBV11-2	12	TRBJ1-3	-	TGTGCCAGCAGCTTAGGATCGAGCACCATATATTTT	CASSLGSSTIYF
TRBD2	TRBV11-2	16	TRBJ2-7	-	TGTGCCAGCAGCTTTAGACTAGCGGGAGGCCCTTACGAGCAGTACTTC	CASSFRLAGGPYEQYF
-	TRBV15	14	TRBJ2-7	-	TGTGCCACCAGCAGAGATTTAGCGGCCTACGAGCAGTACTTC	CATSRDLAAYEQYF
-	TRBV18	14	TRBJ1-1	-	TGTGCCAGCTCACCACCGAGTATCGACACTGAAGCTTTCTTT	CASSPPSIDTEAFF
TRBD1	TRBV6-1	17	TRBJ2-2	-	TGTGCCAGCAGTGAAGCGTGGGCAGGGGGGAACACCGGGGAGCTGTTTTTT	CASSEAWAGGNTGELFF